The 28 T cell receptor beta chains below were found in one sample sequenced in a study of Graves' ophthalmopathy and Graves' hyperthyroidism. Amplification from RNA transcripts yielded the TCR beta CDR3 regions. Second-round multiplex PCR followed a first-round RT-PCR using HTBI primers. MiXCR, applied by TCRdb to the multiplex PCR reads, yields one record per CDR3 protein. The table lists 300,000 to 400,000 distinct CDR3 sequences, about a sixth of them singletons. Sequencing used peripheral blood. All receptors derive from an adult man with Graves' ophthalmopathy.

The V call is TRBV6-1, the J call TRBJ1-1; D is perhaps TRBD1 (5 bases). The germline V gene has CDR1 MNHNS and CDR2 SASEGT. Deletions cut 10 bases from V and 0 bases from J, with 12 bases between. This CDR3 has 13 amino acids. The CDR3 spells CATTRGMNTEAFF. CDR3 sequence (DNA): TGTGCCACGACGCGGGGGATGAACACTGAAGCTTTCTTT.

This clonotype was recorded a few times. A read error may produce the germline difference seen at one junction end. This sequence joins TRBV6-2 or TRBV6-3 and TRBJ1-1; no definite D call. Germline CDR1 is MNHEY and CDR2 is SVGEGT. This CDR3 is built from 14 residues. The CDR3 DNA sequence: TGTGCCAGCAGTTACCTAGACATGAACACTGAAGCTTGCTTT. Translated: CASSYLDMNTEACF.

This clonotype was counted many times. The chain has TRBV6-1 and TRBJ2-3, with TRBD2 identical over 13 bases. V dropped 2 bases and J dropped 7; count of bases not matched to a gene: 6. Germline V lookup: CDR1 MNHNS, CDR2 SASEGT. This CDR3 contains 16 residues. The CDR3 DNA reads TGTGCCAGCAGTGAACTACTAGCGGGAGGGCCTAATACGCAGTATTTT. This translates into CASSELLAGGPNTQYF.

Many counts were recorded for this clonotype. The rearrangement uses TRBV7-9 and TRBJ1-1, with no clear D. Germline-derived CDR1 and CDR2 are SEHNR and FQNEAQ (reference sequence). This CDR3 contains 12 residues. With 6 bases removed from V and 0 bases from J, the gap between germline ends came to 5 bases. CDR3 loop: CASRALNTEAFF. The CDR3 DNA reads TGTGCCAGCAGGGCTCTGAACACTGAAGCTTTCTTT.

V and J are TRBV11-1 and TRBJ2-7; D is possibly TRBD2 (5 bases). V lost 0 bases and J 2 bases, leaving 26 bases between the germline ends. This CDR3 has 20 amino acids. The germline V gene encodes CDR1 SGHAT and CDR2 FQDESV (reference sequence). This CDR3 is CASSLARFGGSTLLAYEQYF. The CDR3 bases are TGTGCCAGCAGCTTAGCGCGTTTCGGTGGGAGTACCCTTCTTGCCTACGAGCAGTACTTC. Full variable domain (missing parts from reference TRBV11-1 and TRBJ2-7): EAEVAQSPRYKITEKSQAVAFWCDPISGHATLYWYRQILGQGPELLVQFQDESVVDDSQLPKDRFSAERLKGVDSTLKIQPAELGDSAMYLCASSLARFGGSTLLAYEQYFGPGTRLTVT.

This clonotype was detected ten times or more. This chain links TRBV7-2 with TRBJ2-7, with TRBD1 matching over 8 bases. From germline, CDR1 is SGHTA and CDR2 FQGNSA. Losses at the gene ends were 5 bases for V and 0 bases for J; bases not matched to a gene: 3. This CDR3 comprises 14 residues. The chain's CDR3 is CASSQQGDSYEQYF. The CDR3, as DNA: TGTGCCAGCAGCCAACAGGGGGACTCCTACGAGCAGTACTTC.

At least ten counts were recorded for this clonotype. The CDR3 bases are TGTGCCAGCATTGGGGTATCGGACTCCTACGAGCAGTACTTC. Amino acid sequence: CASIGVSDSYEQYF. The chain has TRBV6-2 or TRBV6-3 and TRBJ2-7, with unresolved D. The CDR3 consists of 14 residues. Germline-derived CDR1 and CDR2 are MNHEY and SVGEGT. V was pared by 7 bases and J by 0 bases, with 13 bases between.

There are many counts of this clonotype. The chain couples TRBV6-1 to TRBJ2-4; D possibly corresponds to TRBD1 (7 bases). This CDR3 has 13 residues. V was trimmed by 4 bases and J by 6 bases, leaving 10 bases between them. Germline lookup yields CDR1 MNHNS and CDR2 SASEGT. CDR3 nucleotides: TGTGCCAGCAGTGCTCAGGGGGGAAACATTCAGTACTTC. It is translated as CASSAQGGNIQYF.

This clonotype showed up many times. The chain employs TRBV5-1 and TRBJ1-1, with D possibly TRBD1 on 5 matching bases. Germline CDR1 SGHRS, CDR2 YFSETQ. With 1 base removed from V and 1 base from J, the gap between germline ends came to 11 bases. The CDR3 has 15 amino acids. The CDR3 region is CASSLSRVGNTEAFF. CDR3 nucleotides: TGCGCCAGCAGCTTGTCCAGGGTCGGGAACACTGAAGCTTTCTTT.

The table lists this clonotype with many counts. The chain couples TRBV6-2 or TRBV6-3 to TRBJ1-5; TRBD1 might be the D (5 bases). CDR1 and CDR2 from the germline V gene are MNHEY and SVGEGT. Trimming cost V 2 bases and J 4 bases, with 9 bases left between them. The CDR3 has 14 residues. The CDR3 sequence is CASSYGGINQPQHF. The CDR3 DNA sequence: TGTGCCAGCAGTTACGGGGGGATTAATCAGCCCCAGCATTTT.

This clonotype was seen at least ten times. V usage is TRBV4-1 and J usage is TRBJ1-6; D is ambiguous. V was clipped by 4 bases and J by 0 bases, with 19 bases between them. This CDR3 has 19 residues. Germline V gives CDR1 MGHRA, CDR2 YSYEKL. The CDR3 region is CASSPSSRHPNSYNSPLHF. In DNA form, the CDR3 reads TGCGCCAGCAGCCCAAGCAGCAGACACCCAAACTCCTATAATTCACCCCTCCACTTT.

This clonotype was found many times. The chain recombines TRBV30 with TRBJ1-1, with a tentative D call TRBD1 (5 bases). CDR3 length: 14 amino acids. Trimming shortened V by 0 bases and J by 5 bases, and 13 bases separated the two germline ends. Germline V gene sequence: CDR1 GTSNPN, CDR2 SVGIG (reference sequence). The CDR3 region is CAWSVKGAKTEAFF. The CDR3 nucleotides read TGTGCCTGGAGTGTAAAAGGGGCGAAGACTGAAGCTTTCTTT.

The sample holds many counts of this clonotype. DNA for the CDR3: TGTGCCAGCAGCTCGGGACTAGCGGGGAAAGAAGAGACCCAGTACTTC. Amino acid sequence: CASSSGLAGKEETQYF. This chain links TRBV7-3 with TRBJ2-5; 13 bases align to TRBD2. The CDR3 sequence is 16 residues long. The germline gives CDR1 SGHTA, CDR2 FQGTGA. V trimming: 4 bases; J trimming: 3 bases; junction bases outside the gene matches: 5.

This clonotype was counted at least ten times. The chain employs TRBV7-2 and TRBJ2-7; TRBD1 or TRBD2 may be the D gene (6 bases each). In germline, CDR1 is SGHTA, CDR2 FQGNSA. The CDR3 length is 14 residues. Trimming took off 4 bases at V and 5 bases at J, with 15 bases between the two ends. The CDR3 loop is CASSSPGATNEQYF. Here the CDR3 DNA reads TGTGCCAGCAGCTCTCCGGGGGCGACGAACGAGCAGTACTTC. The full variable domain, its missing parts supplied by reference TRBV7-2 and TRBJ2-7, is GAGVSQSPSNKVTEKGKDVELRCDPISGHTALYWYRQSLGQGLEFLIYFQGNSAPDKSGLPSDRFSAERTGGSVSTLTIQRTQQEDSAVYLCASSSPGATNEQYFGPGTRLTVT.

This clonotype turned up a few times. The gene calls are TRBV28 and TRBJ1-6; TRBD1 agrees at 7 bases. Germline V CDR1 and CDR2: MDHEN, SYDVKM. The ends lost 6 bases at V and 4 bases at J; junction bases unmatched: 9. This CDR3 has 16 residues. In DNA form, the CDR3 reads TGTGCCAGCAGCTTCAGGGGGACACTTTATAATTCACCCCTCCACTTT. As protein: CASSFRGTLYNSPLHF. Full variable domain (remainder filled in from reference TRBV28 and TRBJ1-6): DVKVTQSSRYLVKRTGEKVFLECVQDMDHENMFWYRQDPGLGLRLIYFSYDVKMKEKGDIPEGYSVSREKKERFSLILESASTNQTSMYLCASSFRGTLYNSPLHFGNGTRLTVT.

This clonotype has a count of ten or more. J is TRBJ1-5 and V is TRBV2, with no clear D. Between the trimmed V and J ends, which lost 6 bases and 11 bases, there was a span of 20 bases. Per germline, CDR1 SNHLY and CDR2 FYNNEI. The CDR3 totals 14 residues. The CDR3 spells CASRGRSPDAAQHF. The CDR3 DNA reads TGTGCCAGCAGGGGCCGCTCCCCCGATGCGGCCCAGCATTTT.

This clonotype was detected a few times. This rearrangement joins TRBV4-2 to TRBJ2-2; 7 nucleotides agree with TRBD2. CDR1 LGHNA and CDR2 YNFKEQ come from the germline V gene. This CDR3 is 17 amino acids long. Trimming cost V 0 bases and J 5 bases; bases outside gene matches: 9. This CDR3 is CASSQDWEGPGTGELFF. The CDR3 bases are TGTGCCAGCAGCCAAGATTGGGAGGGGCCGGGGACCGGGGAGCTGTTTTTT.

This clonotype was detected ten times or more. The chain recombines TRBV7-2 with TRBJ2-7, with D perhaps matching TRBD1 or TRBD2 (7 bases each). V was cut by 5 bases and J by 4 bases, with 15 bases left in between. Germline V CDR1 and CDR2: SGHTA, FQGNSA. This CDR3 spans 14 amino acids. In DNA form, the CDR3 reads TGTGCCAGCAGCATACAGGGGAGGGGGTACGAGCAGTACTTC. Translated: CASSIQGRGYEQYF.

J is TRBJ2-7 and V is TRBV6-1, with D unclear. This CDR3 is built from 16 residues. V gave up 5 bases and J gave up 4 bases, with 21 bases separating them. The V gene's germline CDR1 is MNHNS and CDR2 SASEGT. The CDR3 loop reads CASSRSLLAPDYEQYF. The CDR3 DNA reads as TGTGCCAGCAGTAGGTCCCTATTGGCCCCTGATTACGAGCAGTACTTC.

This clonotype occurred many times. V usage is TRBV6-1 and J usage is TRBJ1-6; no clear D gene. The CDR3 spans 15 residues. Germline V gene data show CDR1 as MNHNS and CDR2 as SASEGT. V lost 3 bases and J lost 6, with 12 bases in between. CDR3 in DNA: TGTGCCAGCAGTGACCCCGGGCAGGTTAATTCACCCCTCCACTTT. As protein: CASSDPGQVNSPLHF.

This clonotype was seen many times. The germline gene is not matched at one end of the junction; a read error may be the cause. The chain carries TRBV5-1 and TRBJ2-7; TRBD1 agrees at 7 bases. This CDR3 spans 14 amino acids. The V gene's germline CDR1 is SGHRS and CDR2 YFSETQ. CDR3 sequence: CASSLEAGGYEQYF. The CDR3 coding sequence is TGTGCCAGCAGCTTAGAGGCAGGGGGCTACGAGCAGTACTTC.

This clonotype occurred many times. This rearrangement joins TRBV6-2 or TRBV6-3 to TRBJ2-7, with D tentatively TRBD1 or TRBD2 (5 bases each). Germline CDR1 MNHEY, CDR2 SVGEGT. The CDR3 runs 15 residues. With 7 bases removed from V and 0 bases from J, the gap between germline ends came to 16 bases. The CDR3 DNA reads TGTGCCAGCACCCACACCGGGACCGGCTCCTACGAGCAGTACTTC. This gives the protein CASTHTGTGSYEQYF.

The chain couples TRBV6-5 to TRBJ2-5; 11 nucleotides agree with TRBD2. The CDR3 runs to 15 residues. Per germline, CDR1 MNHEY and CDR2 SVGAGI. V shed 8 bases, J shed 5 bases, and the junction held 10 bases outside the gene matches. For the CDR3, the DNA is TGTGCCAGCGTTATACTAGCGGGAGCCGGGGAGACCCAGTACTTC. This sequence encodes CASVILAGAGETQYF.

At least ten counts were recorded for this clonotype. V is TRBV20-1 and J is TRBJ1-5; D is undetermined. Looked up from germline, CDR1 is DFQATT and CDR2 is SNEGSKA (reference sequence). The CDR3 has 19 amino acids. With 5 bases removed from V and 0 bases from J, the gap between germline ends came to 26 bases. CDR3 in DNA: TGCAGTGCTGAGTCGCAGTCGGGCACCCAAAGATATAGCAATCAGCCCCAGCATTTT. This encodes CSAESQSGTQRYSNQPQHF.

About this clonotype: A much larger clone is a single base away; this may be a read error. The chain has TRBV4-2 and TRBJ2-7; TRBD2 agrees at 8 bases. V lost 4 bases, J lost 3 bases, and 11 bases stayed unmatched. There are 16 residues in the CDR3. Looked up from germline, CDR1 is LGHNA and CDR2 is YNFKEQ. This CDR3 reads CASSRSGGRSLYEQYF. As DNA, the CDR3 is TGTGCCAGCAGCCGATCTGGCGGGAGGTCCCTCTACGAGCAGTACTTC.

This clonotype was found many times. For the CDR3, the DNA is TGTGCCAGCAGTTTAAGGGGGTTCTACGAGCAGTACTTC. It encodes CASSLRGFYEQYF. This rearrangement joins TRBV12-3 or TRBV12-4 to TRBJ2-7; tentatively, D is TRBD1 (6 bases). V gave up 2 bases and J gave up 3 bases, with 8 bases separating them. The CDR3 covers 13 residues.

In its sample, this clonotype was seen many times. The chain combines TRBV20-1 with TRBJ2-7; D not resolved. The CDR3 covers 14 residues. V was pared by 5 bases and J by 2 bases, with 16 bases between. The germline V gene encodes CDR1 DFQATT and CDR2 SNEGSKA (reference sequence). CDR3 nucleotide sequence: TGCAGTGCTGACGGAATGGGATTTACCTACGAGCAGTACTTC. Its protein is CSADGMGFTYEQYF.

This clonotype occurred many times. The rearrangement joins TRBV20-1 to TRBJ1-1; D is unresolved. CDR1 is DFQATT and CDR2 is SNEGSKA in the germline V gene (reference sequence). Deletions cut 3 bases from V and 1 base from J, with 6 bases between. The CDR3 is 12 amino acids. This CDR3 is CSARWQNTEAFF. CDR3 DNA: TGCAGTGCTAGGTGGCAGAACACTGAAGCTTTCTTT.